This TCR beta chain derives from a study of OX40 agonist ivuxolimab in advanced cancers. Study information: Anti-PD-1, anti-PD-L1 or anti-CTLA-4 therapy given earlier was allowed, and 35% to 50% had some.

Findings of the study overall: CD4+ and CD8+ blood T cells expanded clonally by week 6 at 0.1 to 3.0 mg/kg. On average, CD8+ T cells had more expanded clones than CD4+.

As regards this clone: As yet, its antigen is unknown.

V shed 6 bases and J 4 bases; nucleotides not matched to a gene: 8. Germline assignment: CDR1 SGHVS and CDR2 FQNEAQ. The CDR3 has 16 residues. Only in-frame clones appear in the TCRdb table, and some are missing; sequencing was by immunoSEQ multiplex PCR. This sample carries around 65,000 clones, around 89% of them seen once, and the ten largest clones take 8% to 11%. Baseline, cycle 4 day 1, and cycle 7 day 1 were the blood sampling points. This TCR derives from an adult with an advanced solid tumor such as melanoma, head and neck, liver or kidney cancer. Sequenced here: CD4+ or CD8+ T cells sorted from blood, sampled in a trial of the OX40 agonist ivuxolimab. J is TRBJ2-6 and V is TRBV7-8; 8 nucleotides match TRBD1. CDR3 sequence reads: CASRPTGASGANVLTF. CDR3 nucleotides: TGTGCCAGCAGACCGACAGGGGCCTCCGGGGCCAACGTCCTGACTTTC.